Listed below are T cell receptor beta chains from one sample, sequenced in a study of human T cells and chemical hapten exposure. TCRdb called the RACE reads again in MiXCR, with one record for every CDR3 protein. This sample has some 110,000 distinct CDR3 sequences, with roughly 12% found just once. Source: whole blood, taken in connection with sensitization to the hapten diphenylcyclopropenone (DPC). The receptors here all came from a woman aged 50 to 60 with alopecia areata. Some clones in this sample may be carry-over from other donors' samples. Both conserved end residues are part of each CDR3. A D gene is named only where the DNA matches it firmly. Size values are once, few and many counts, or a class for expanded clones, and some rows have none.

d_gene: NA
j_gene: TRBJ2-5
len: 14
v_gene: TRBV28
abundance: few
CDR3aa: CASSFGLASETQYF
CDR3nt: TGTGCCAGCAGTTTCGGGCTAGCTAGTGAGACCCAGTACTTC

d_gene: TRBD1
j_gene: TRBJ2-5
len: 13
v_gene: TRBV28
abundance: many
CDR3aa: CATRTGGRETQYF
CDR3nt: TGTGCCACCAGGACAGGCGGACGGGAGACCCAGTACTTC

d_gene: TRBD1
j_gene: TRBJ2-1
len: 15
v_gene: TRBV20-1
abundance: few
CDR3aa: CSARGPGQGSYEQFF
CDR3nt: TGCAGTGCTAGAGGACCGGGACAGGGGAGCTATGAGCAGTTCTTC

d_gene: TRBD1
j_gene: TRBJ2-4
len: 15
v_gene: TRBV2
abundance: many
CDR3aa: CASSPDRVAKNIQYF
CDR3nt: TGTGCCAGCAGCCCGGACAGGGTAGCCAAAAACATTCAGTACTTC

d_gene: NA
j_gene: TRBJ1-2
len: 12
v_gene: TRBV6-6
abundance: NA
CDR3aa: CASSYAGVGYTF
CDR3nt: TGTGCCAGCAGTTACGCCGGAGTAGGCTACACCTTC

d_gene: NA
j_gene: TRBJ1-5
len: 11
v_gene: TRBV28
abundance: few
CDR3aa: CASRGNQPQHF
CDR3nt: TGTGCCAGCAGGGGAAATCAGCCCCAGCATTTT

d_gene: NA
j_gene: TRBJ2-2
len: 15
v_gene: TRBV9
abundance: many
CDR3aa: CASSPTRINTGELFF
CDR3nt: TGTGCCAGCAGCCCCACTAGGATTAACACCGGGGAGCTGTTTTTT

d_gene: NA
j_gene: TRBJ2-3
len: 10
v_gene: TRBV29-1
abundance: many
CDR3aa: CSAAMDTQYF
CDR3nt: TGCAGCGCCGCCATGGATACGCAGTATTTT

d_gene: TRBD2
j_gene: TRBJ2-2
len: 16
v_gene: TRBV7-9
abundance: many
CDR3aa: CASSLGLAGVTGELFF
CDR3nt: TGTGCCAGCAGCTTGGGACTAGCGGGAGTCACCGGGGAGCTGTTTTTT

d_gene: NA
j_gene: TRBJ1-2
len: 13
v_gene: TRBV28
abundance: NA
CDR3aa: CASSLSAGNGYTF
CDR3nt: TGTGCCAGCAGTTTAAGTGCTGGGAACGGCTACACCTTC

d_gene: NA
j_gene: TRBJ1-5
len: 14
v_gene: TRBV2
abundance: NA
CDR3aa: CASGREMGNQPQHF
CDR3nt: TGTGCCAGCGGAAGGGAGATGGGCAATCAGCCCCAGCATTTT

d_gene: TRBD1
j_gene: TRBJ1-6
len: 17
v_gene: TRBV7-8
abundance: NA
CDR3aa: CASSASRTGEGDSPLHF
CDR3nt: TGTGCCAGCAGCGCCAGCCGGACAGGAGAGGGAGATTCACCCCTCCACTTT

d_gene: NA
j_gene: TRBJ1-5
len: 15
v_gene: TRBV6-2/TRBV6-3
abundance: many
CDR3aa: CASSNTRTVDRPQHF
CDR3nt: TGTGCCAGCAGTAATACTCGGACCGTCGATCGGCCCCAGCATTTT

d_gene: TRBD2
j_gene: TRBJ2-4
len: 15
v_gene: TRBV10-1
abundance: few
CDR3aa: CASSESGGAKNIQYF
CDR3nt: TGCGCCAGCAGTGAGTCCGGGGGGGCCAAAAACATTCAGTACTTC

d_gene: NA
j_gene: TRBJ2-7
len: 13
v_gene: TRBV20-1
abundance: many
CDR3aa: CSASGDSLYEQYF
CDR3nt: TGCAGTGCTAGCGGAGACTCCCTCTACGAGCAGTACTTC

d_gene: TRBD2
j_gene: TRBJ2-2
len: 15
v_gene: TRBV2
abundance: NA
CDR3aa: CASSVSSGSTGELFF
CDR3nt: TGTGCCAGCAGTGTATCTAGCGGGAGCACCGGGGAGCTGTTTTTT

d_gene: NA
j_gene: TRBJ2-2
len: 13
v_gene: TRBV12-3/TRBV12-4
abundance: NA
CDR3aa: CASSPYGDGELFF
CDR3nt: TGTGCCAGCAGTCCATACGGAGACGGGGAGCTGTTTTTT

d_gene: NA
j_gene: TRBJ2-3
len: 12
v_gene: TRBV20-1
abundance: NA
CDR3aa: CSTRTSTDTQYF
CDR3nt: TGCAGTACTCGGACTAGCACAGATACGCAGTATTTT

d_gene: NA
j_gene: TRBJ1-2
len: 18
v_gene: TRBV21-1
abundance: few
CDR3aa: CASILSWDRGKVLYGYTF
CDR3nt: TGTGCCAGCATTCTGAGCTGGGACAGGGGGAAAGTTCTCTATGGCTACACCTTC

d_gene: TRBD1
j_gene: TRBJ1-1
len: 15
v_gene: TRBV3-1
abundance: few
CDR3aa: CASSQEGTGGTEAFF
CDR3nt: TGTGCCAGCAGCCAAGAAGGGACAGGGGGGACTGAAGCTTTCTTT

d_gene: NA
j_gene: TRBJ2-5
len: 16
v_gene: TRBV7-6
abundance: few
CDR3aa: CASSPPALGRGETQYF
CDR3nt: TGTGCCAGCAGCCCCCCCGCACTCGGAAGGGGAGAGACCCAGTACTTC

d_gene: TRBD2
j_gene: TRBJ2-1
len: 17
v_gene: TRBV6-5
abundance: once
CDR3aa: CASSPGLAGSTYNEQFF
CDR3nt: TGTGCCAGCAGTCCCGGACTAGCGGGAAGCACCTACAATGAGCAGTTCTTC

d_gene: NA
j_gene: TRBJ2-2
len: 14
v_gene: TRBV3-1
abundance: NA
CDR3aa: CASSPRQKPGELFF
CDR3nt: TGTGCCAGCAGCCCGCGACAAAAACCCGGGGAGCTGTTTTTT

d_gene: NA
j_gene: TRBJ2-5
len: 14
v_gene: TRBV6-5
abundance: many
CDR3aa: CASSRSSGPETQYF
CDR3nt: TGTGCCAGCTCGCGGTCATCGGGGCCAGAGACCCAGTACTTC

d_gene: TRBD2
j_gene: TRBJ2-7
len: 18
v_gene: TRBV6-2/TRBV6-3
abundance: NA
CDR3aa: CASSNDRAGLAGVYEQYF
CDR3nt: TGTGCCAGCAGTAACGACAGGGCTGGTTTAGCGGGAGTGTACGAGCAGTACTTC

d_gene: NA
j_gene: TRBJ2-5
len: 15
v_gene: TRBV6-1
abundance: NA
CDR3aa: CASTSRGAEQETQYF
CDR3nt: TGTGCCAGCACTTCCCGAGGGGCGGAGCAAGAGACCCAGTACTTC

d_gene: NA
j_gene: TRBJ1-5
len: 13
v_gene: TRBV24-1
abundance: NA
CDR3aa: CATSPGSNQPQHF
CDR3nt: TGTGCCACCAGTCCAGGGAGCAATCAGCCCCAGCATTTT

d_gene: TRBD2
j_gene: TRBJ2-1
len: 16
v_gene: TRBV27
abundance: NA
CDR3aa: CASSSPIVGGDHEQFF
CDR3nt: TGTGCCAGCAGTTCCCCCATCGTGGGGGGGGACCATGAGCAGTTCTTC

d_gene: NA
j_gene: TRBJ2-5
len: 15
v_gene: TRBV29-1
abundance: many
CDR3aa: CSVSHYHSGKETQYF
CDR3nt: TGCAGCGTTTCCCACTACCACTCCGGTAAAGAGACCCAGTACTTC

d_gene: NA
j_gene: TRBJ1-5
len: 12
v_gene: TRBV11-2
abundance: many
CDR3aa: CASSLVGQPQHF
CDR3nt: TGTGCCAGCAGCTTAGTAGGACAGCCCCAGCATTTT

d_gene: TRBD2
j_gene: TRBJ2-7
len: 14
v_gene: TRBV7-2
abundance: NA
CDR3aa: CASSVSGNLGEQYF
CDR3nt: TGTGCCAGCAGCGTTAGCGGGAACCTAGGGGAGCAGTACTTC

d_gene: NA
j_gene: TRBJ2-7
len: 14
v_gene: TRBV2
abundance: few
CDR3aa: CASSESQGFSEQYF
CDR3nt: TGTGCCAGCAGTGAGAGCCAGGGGTTCTCCGAGCAGTACTTC

d_gene: TRBD2
j_gene: TRBJ2-1
len: 14
v_gene: TRBV29-1
abundance: NA
CDR3aa: CSVQTGTSGKEQFF
CDR3nt: TGCAGCGTACAGACCGGGACCAGCGGGAAGGAGCAGTTCTTC

d_gene: NA
j_gene: TRBJ1-2
len: 10
v_gene: TRBV9
abundance: few
CDR3aa: CASSPRVGTF
CDR3nt: TGTGCCAGCAGCCCACGAGTCGGGACCTTC

d_gene: NA
j_gene: TRBJ2-4
len: 16
v_gene: TRBV29-1
abundance: NA
CDR3aa: CSVEDRATLAKNIQYF
CDR3nt: TGCAGCGTTGAAGATCGCGCTACCTTAGCCAAAAACATTCAGTACTTC

d_gene: NA
j_gene: TRBJ1-6
len: 15
v_gene: TRBV6-6
abundance: NA
CDR3aa: CASIAQGENNSPLHF
CDR3nt: TGTGCCAGCATAGCTCAGGGAGAAAATAATTCACCCCTCCACTTT

d_gene: TRBD1
j_gene: TRBJ2-7
len: 11
v_gene: TRBV20-1
abundance: NA
CDR3aa: CSAVSGQVQYF
CDR3nt: TGCAGTGCTGTCAGCGGACAGGTGCAGTACTTC

d_gene: NA
j_gene: TRBJ2-7
len: 16
v_gene: TRBV7-9
abundance: NA
CDR3aa: CASSPREGPGTYEQYF
CDR3nt: TGTGCCAGCAGCCCCAGAGAGGGACCGGGGACCTACGAGCAGTACTTC

d_gene: TRBD2
j_gene: TRBJ2-2
len: 17
v_gene: TRBV13
abundance: few
CDR3aa: CASSSGALAGATGELFF
CDR3nt: TGTGCCAGCAGCTCGGGAGCACTAGCGGGGGCCACCGGGGAGCTGTTTTTT

d_gene: NA
j_gene: TRBJ2-7
len: 13
v_gene: TRBV7-2
abundance: NA
CDR3aa: CASSFLTFYEQYF
CDR3nt: TGTGCCAGCAGCTTCTTGACCTTCTACGAGCAGTACTTC

d_gene: NA
j_gene: TRBJ1-5
len: 16
v_gene: TRBV28
abundance: few
CDR3aa: CASTSAGEASNQPQHF
CDR3nt: TGTGCCAGCACCTCTGCGGGGGAGGCGAGCAATCAGCCCCAGCATTTT

d_gene: TRBD2
j_gene: TRBJ2-7
len: 15
v_gene: TRBV7-2
abundance: few
CDR3aa: CASSPVGLAGYEQYF
CDR3nt: TGTGCCAGCAGCCCCGTGGGGCTAGCGGGTTACGAGCAGTACTTC

d_gene: NA
j_gene: TRBJ2-3
len: 13
v_gene: TRBV6-2/TRBV6-3
abundance: NA
CDR3aa: CASSFTNLDTQYF
CDR3nt: TGTGCCAGCAGTTTCACGAACCTAGATACGCAGTATTTT

d_gene: TRBD1
j_gene: TRBJ2-7
len: 14
v_gene: TRBV2
abundance: NA
CDR3aa: CASIGQGSSYEQYF
CDR3nt: TGTGCCAGCATCGGACAGGGAAGCTCCTACGAGCAGTACTTC

d_gene: NA
j_gene: TRBJ2-3
len: 14
v_gene: TRBV7-2
abundance: few
CDR3aa: CASSLALVPDTQYF
CDR3nt: TGTGCCAGCAGCTTAGCTTTGGTCCCTGATACGCAGTATTTT

d_gene: NA
j_gene: TRBJ2-3
len: 13
v_gene: TRBV28
abundance: NA
CDR3aa: CASRGPGADTQYF
CDR3nt: TGTGCCAGCCGTGGACCCGGGGCAGATACGCAGTATTTT

d_gene: NA
j_gene: TRBJ2-7
len: 10
v_gene: TRBV11-2
abundance: NA
CDR3aa: CASGAYEQYF
CDR3nt: TGTGCCAGCGGAGCCTACGAGCAGTACTTC

d_gene: NA
j_gene: TRBJ2-3
len: 14
v_gene: TRBV20-1
abundance: few
CDR3aa: CSADPGVVTDTQYF
CDR3nt: TGCAGTGCTGACCCAGGGGTTGTAACAGATACGCAGTATTTT

d_gene: NA
j_gene: TRBJ2-7
len: 13
v_gene: TRBV7-6
abundance: few
CDR3aa: CASSLNGAYEQYF
CDR3nt: TGTGCCAGCAGCCTGAACGGGGCCTACGAGCAGTACTTC

d_gene: NA
j_gene: TRBJ1-5
len: 14
v_gene: TRBV4-1
abundance: many
CDR3aa: CASSQEPAYQPQHF
CDR3nt: TGCGCCAGCAGCCAAGAGCCAGCCTATCAGCCCCAGCATTTT

d_gene: TRBD1
j_gene: TRBJ1-1
len: 13
v_gene: TRBV7-9
abundance: NA
CDR3aa: CASSQTGVTEAFF
CDR3nt: TGTGCCAGCAGCCAGACAGGGGTCACTGAAGCTTTCTTT

d_gene: NA
j_gene: TRBJ2-5
len: 11
v_gene: TRBV6-6
abundance: many
CDR3aa: CASRLIETQYF
CDR3nt: TGTGCCAGCCGCCTAATAGAGACCCAGTACTTC

d_gene: NA
j_gene: TRBJ2-5
len: 13
v_gene: TRBV19
abundance: NA
CDR3aa: CASSMPRAETQYF
CDR3nt: TGTGCCAGTAGTATGCCGCGGGCGGAGACCCAGTACTTC

d_gene: NA
j_gene: TRBJ1-4
len: 15
v_gene: TRBV7-2
abundance: many
CDR3aa: CASSLNGATNEKLFF
CDR3nt: TGTGCCAGCAGCTTAAACGGTGCAACTAATGAAAAACTGTTTTTT

d_gene: TRBD2
j_gene: TRBJ2-2
len: 16
v_gene: TRBV19
abundance: NA
CDR3aa: CASSFTEAGGTGELFF
CDR3nt: TGTGCCAGTAGCTTCACGGAGGCGGGAGGAACCGGGGAGCTGTTTTTT

d_gene: TRBD2
j_gene: TRBJ2-3
len: 18
v_gene: TRBV15
abundance: few
CDR3aa: CATSRDQGLAATTDTQYF
CDR3nt: TGTGCCACCAGCAGAGATCAAGGGCTAGCGGCGACCACAGATACGCAGTATTTT

d_gene: NA
j_gene: TRBJ2-2
len: 15
v_gene: TRBV14
abundance: NA
CDR3aa: CASSPQAGPTGELFF
CDR3nt: TGTGCCAGCAGCCCCCAGGCGGGGCCCACCGGGGAGCTGTTTTTT

d_gene: NA
j_gene: TRBJ1-6
len: 13
v_gene: TRBV20-1
abundance: NA
CDR3aa: CSARESFNSPLHF
CDR3nt: TGCAGTGCTAGAGAGAGCTTTAATTCACCCCTCCACTTT

d_gene: NA
j_gene: TRBJ1-1
len: 14
v_gene: TRBV15
abundance: NA
CDR3aa: CATSRGSGAKMAFF
CDR3nt: TGTGCCACCAGCAGAGGTTCGGGGGCCAAGATGGCTTTCTTT